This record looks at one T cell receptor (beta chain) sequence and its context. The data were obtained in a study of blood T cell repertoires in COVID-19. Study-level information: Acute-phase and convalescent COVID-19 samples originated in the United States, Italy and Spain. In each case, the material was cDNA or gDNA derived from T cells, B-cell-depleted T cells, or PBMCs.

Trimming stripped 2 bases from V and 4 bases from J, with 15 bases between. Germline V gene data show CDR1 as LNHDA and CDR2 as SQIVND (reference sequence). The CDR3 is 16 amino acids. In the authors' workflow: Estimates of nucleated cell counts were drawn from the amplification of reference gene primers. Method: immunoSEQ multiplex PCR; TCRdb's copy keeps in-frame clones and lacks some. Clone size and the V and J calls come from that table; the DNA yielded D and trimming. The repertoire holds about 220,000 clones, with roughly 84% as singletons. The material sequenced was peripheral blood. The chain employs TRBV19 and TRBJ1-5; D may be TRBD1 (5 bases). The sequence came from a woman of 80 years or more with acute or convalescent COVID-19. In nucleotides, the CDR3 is TGTGCCAGTAGTATACCGCCAGGGTTGAGGAATCAGCCCCAGCATTTT. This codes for CASSIPPGLRNQPQHF.